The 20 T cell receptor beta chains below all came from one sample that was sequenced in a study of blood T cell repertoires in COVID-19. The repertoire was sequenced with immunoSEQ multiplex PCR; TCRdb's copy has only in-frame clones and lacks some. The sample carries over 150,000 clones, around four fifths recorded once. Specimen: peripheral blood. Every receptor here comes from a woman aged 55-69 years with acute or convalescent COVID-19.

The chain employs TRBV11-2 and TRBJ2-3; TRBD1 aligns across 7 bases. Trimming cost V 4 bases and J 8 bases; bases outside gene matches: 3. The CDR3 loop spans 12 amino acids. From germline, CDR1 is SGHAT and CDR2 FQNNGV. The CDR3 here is CASSYEGATQYF. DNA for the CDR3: TGTGCCAGCAGCTATGAGGGGGCTACGCAGTATTTT.

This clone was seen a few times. The DNA of the CDR3 is TGCGCCAGCAGCCAAGATAGCGAGAAGGGGGCCTTTTATGGCTACACCTTC. It codes for CASSQDSEKGAFYGYTF. V gene TRBV4-1 combines with J gene TRBJ1-2, with TRBD1 identical over 7 bases. CDR1 is MGHRA, CDR2 YSYEKL, per germline. This CDR3 is built from 17 residues. The trim removed 0 bases at V and 5 bases at J, leaving 12 bases unmatched.

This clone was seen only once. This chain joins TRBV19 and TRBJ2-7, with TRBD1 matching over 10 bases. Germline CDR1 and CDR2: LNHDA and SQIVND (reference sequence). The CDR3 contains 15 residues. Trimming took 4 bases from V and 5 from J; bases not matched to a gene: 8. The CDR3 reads CASSNRGTGVDEQYF. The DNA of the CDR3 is TGTGCCAGTAGTAATCGCGGGACAGGGGTGGACGAGCAGTACTTC.

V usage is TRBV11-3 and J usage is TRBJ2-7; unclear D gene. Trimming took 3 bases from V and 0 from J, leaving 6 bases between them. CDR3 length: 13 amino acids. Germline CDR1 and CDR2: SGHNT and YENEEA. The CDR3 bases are TGTGCCAGCAGCTTGGGCCCCTCCTACGAGCAGTACTTC. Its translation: CASSLGPSYEQYF.

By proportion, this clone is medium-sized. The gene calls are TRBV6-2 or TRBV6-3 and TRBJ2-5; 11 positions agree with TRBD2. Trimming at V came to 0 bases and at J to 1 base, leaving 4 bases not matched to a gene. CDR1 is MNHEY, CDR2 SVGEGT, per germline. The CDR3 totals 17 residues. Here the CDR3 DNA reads TGTGCCAGCAGTTACTCTGTGCTAGCGGGGGGCCAAGAGACCCAGTACTTC. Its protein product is CASSYSVLAGGQETQYF.

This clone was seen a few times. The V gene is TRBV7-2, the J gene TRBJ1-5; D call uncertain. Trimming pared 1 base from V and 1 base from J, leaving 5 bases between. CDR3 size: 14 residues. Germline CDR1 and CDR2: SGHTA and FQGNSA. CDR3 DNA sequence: TGTGCCAGCAGCTTAGATAAAAGCAATCAGCCCCAGCATTTT. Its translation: CASSLDKSNQPQHF.

Here the CDR3 reads CASSAGLPDYGYTF. The CDR3 coding sequence is TGTGCCAGCAGCGCCGGACTGCCCGACTATGGCTACACCTTC. The gene calls are TRBV9 and TRBJ1-2, with unresolved D. With 3 bases removed from V and 3 bases from J, the gap between germline ends came to 12 bases. The CDR3 runs 14 residues. The germline V gene encodes CDR1 SGDLS and CDR2 YYNGEE.

For the CDR3, the DNA is TGTGCCAGTAGCCTAGATGACCGTAGCAATCAGCCCCAGCATTTT. The encoded protein is CASSLDDRSNQPQHF. The gene calls are TRBV19 and TRBJ1-5; D call uncertain. V gave up 6 bases and J gave up 0 bases, with 12 bases separating them. The germline gives CDR1 LNHDA, CDR2 SQIVND (reference sequence). This CDR3 is built from 15 residues.

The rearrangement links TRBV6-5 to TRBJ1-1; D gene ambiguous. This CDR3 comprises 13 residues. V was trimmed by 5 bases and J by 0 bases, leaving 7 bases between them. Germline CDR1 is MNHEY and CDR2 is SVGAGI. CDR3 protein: CASSREMNTEAFF. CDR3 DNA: TGTGCCAGCAGTCGGGAGATGAACACTGAAGCTTTCTTT.

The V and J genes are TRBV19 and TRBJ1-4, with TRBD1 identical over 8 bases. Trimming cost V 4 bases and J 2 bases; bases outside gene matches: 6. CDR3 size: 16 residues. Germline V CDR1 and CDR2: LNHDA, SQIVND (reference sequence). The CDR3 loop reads CASSTRQGRTNEKLFF. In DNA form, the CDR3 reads TGTGCCAGTAGTACTAGACAGGGGCGCACTAATGAAAAACTGTTTTTT.

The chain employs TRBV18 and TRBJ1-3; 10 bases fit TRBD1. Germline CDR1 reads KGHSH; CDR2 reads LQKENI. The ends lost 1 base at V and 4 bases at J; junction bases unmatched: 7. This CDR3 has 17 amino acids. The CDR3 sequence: CASSPRTGGYRGNTIYF. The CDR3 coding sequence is TGTGCCAGCTCACCACGGACAGGGGGATATAGGGGAAACACCATATATTTT.

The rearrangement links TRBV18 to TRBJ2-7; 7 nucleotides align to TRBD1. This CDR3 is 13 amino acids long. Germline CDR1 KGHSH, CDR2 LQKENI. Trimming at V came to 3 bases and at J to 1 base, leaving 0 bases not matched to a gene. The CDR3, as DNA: TGTGCCAGCTCACCGACAGGGTCCTACGAGCAGTACTTC. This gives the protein CASSPTGSYEQYF.

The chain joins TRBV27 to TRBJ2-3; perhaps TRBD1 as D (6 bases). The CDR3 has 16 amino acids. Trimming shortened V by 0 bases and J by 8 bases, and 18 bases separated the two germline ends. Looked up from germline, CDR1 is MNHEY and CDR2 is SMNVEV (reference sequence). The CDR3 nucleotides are TGTGCCAGCAGTTTATCGAGTGACACAGGGAGTGGTACGCAGTATTTT. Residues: CASSLSSDTGSGTQYF.

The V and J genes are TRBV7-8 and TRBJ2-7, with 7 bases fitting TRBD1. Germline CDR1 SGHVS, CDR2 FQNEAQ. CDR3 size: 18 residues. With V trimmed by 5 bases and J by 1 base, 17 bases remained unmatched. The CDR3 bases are TGTGCCAGCAGCCTCGTCCAGGGGGTTCTTGAGTTTTCCTACGAGCAGTACTTC. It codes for CASSLVQGVLEFSYEQYF.

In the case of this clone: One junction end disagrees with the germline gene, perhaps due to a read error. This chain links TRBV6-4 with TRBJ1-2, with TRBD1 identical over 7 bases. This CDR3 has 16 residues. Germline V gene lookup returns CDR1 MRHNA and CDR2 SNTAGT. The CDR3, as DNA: TGTGCCAGCAGGACCTCGGGGACAGTCGGAAACTATGTCTACACCTTC. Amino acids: CASRTSGTVGNYVYTF.

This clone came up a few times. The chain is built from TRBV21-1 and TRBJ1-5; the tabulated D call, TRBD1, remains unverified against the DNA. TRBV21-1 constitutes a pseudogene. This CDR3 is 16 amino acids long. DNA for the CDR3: TGTGCCAGCAGCAAACTTGGACAGGGGTTCAATCAGCCCCAGCATTTT. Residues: CASSKLGQGFNQPQHF.

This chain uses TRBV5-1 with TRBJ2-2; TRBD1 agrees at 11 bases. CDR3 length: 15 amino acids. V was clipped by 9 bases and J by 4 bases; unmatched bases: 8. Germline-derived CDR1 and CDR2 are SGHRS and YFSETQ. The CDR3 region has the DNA TGCGCCACCACAGGGACAGGGGGGACCACCGGGGAGCTGTTTTTT. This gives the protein CATTGTGGTTGELFF.

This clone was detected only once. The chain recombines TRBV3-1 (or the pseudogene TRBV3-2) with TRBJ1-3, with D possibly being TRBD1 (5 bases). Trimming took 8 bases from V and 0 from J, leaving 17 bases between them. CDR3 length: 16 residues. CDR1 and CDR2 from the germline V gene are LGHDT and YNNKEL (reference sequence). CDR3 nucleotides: TGTGCCAGCCGGGGGGGTTGGCCCTACTCTGGAAACACCATATATTTT. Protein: CASRGGWPYSGNTIYF.

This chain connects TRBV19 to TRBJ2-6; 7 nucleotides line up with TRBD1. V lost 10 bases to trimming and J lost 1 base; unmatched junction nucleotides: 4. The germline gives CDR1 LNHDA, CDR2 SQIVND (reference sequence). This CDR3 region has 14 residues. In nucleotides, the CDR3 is TGTGCCACCCGGACAGGATCTGGGGCCAACGTCCTGACTTTC. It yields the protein CATRTGSGANVLTF.

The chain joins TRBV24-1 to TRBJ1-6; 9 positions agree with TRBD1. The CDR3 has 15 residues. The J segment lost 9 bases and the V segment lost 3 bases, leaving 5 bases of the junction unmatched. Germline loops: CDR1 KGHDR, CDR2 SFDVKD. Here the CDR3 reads CATSDAGQGGSPLHF. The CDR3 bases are TGTGCCACCAGTGATGCGGGACAGGGTGGTTCACCCCTCCACTTT.